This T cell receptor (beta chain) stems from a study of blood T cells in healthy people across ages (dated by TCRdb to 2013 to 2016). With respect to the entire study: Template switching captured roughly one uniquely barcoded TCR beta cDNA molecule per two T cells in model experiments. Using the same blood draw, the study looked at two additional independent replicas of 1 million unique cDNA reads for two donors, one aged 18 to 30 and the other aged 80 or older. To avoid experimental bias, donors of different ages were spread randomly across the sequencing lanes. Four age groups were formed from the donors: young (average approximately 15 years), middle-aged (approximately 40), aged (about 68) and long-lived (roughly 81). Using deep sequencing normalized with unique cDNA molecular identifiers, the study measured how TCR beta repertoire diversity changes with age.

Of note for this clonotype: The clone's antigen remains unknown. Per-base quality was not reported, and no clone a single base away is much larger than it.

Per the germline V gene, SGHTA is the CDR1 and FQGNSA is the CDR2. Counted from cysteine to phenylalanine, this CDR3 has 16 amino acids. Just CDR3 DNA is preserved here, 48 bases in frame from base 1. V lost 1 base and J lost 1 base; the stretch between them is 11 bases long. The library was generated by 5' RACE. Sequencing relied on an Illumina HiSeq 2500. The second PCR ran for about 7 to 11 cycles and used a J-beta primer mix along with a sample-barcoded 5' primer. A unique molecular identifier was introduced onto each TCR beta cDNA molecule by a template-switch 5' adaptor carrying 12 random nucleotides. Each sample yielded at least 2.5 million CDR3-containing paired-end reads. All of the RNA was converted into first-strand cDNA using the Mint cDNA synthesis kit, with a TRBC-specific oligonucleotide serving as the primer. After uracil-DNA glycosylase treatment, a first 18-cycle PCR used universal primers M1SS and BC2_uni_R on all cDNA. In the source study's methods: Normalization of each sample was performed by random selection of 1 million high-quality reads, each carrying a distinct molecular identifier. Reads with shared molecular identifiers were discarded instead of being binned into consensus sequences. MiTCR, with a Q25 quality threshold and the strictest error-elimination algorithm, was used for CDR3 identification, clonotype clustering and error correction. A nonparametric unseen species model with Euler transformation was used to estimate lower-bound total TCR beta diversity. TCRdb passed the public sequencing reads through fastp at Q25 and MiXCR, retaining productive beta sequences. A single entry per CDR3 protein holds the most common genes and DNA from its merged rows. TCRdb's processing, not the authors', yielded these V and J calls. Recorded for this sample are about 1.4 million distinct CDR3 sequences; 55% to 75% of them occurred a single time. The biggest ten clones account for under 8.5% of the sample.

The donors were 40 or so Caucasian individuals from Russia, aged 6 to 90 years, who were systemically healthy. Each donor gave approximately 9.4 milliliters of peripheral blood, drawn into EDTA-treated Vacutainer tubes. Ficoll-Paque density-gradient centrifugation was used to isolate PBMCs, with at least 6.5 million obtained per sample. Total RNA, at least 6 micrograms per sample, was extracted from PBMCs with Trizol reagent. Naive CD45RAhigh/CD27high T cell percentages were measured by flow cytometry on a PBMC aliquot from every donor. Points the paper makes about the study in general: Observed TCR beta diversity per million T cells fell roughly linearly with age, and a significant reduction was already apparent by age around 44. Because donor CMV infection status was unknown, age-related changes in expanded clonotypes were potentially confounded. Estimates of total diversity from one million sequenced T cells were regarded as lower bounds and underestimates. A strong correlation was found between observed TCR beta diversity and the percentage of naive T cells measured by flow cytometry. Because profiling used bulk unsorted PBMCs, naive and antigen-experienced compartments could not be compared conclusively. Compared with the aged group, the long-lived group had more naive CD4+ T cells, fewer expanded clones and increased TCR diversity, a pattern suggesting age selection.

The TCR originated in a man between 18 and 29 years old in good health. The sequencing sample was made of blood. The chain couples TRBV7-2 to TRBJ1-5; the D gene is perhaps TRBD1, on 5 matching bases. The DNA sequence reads TGTGCCAGCAGCTTAGGAGGACACACCAGCAATCAGCCCCAGCATTTT. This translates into CASSLGGHTSNQPQHF.